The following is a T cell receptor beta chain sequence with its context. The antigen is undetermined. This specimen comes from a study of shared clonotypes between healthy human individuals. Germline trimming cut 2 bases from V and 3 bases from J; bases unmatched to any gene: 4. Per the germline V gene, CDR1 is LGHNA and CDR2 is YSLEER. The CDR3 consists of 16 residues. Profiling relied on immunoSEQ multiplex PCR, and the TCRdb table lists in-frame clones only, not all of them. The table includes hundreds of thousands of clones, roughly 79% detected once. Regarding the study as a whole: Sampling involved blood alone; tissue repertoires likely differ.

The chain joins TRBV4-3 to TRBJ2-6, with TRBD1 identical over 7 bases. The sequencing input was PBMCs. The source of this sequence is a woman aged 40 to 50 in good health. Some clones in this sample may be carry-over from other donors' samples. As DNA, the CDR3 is TGCGCCAGCAGCCAAATAGGGGGCTTTGGGGCCAACGTCCTGACTTTC. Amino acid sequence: CASSQIGGFGANVLTF.